This TCR beta chain was sequenced for a study of graft-versus-host responses after intestinal transplantation. Study-wide context: Transplants given to recipients were multivisceral, liver-intestinal, or isolated intestinal. Anti-thymocyte globulin was used for induction in all recipients, who then took tacrolimus and steroids for approximately 3 years.

A remark on this clone: Antigen: not known.

The repertoire was sequenced with immunoSEQ multiplex PCR; TCRdb's copy has only in-frame clones and lacks some. This table has about 90,000 clones, 90% to 95% appearing once. Trimming pared 2 bases from V and 5 bases from J, leaving 11 bases between. In germline, CDR1 is MDHEN, CDR2 SYDVKM. The CDR3 spans 14 residues. The source of this sequence is a human donor who received an intestinal transplant. Sequenced material: unstimulated CD8+ T cells sorted from spleen or lymph node cells, taken before intestinal transplant. The chain links TRBV28 to TRBJ2-3, with D maybe TRBD2 (6 bases). CDR3 DNA: TGTGCCAGCAGTTTAGGGACTGTGATAGATACGCAGTATTTT. Translation: CASSLGTVIDTQYF. Full variable domain (outside the CDR3, taken from reference TRBV28 and TRBJ2-3): DVKVTQSSRYLVKRTGEKVFLECVQDMDHENMFWYRQDPGLGLRLIYFSYDVKMKEKGDIPEGYSVSREKKERFSLILESASTNQTSMYLCASSLGTVIDTQYFGPGTRLTVL.